This T cell receptor (beta chain) was recorded in a study of shared clonotypes between healthy human individuals. Findings of the study overall: Among a few donors, roughly 5.4% of naive CD4 clonotypes were found in common. In general, naive subsets displayed greater estimated richness than memory subsets did.

Trimming took 4 bases from V and 10 from J, leaving 11 bases between them. Germline V CDR1 and CDR2: DFQATT, SNEGSKA (reference sequence). The CDR3 extends over 11 amino acids. Several immunoSEQ plates held equal portions of the genomic DNA taken from each subset. Some clones are missing from TCRdb's copy, which holds only in-frame ones; the method was immunoSEQ multiplex PCR. The sample lists 600,000 to 800,000 clones; 72% were seen once. Concerning this clone: Its target is not known.

The study enrolled healthy HIV-negative adults without recent acute infections or vaccinations as donors. Sequenced input: memory CD4+ T cells sorted from blood. Subset: CD45RA-negative fraction. The origin of this receptor is a woman aged 25-40 years in good health. J is TRBJ2-1 and V is TRBV20-1; no definite D call. CDR3 residues: CSANKGWEQFF. In DNA, the CDR3 is TGCAGTGCTAATAAGGGCTGGGAGCAGTTCTTC.